Each of the 5 T cell receptor beta chains below was sequenced from the same sample in a study of T cells in Graves' hyperthyroidism and ophthalmopathy. It was RNA transcripts that yielded the amplified TCR beta CDR3 regions. Carried out on the TCR CDR3, a first-round RT-PCR used the HTBI primer set. TCRdb re-derived calls from the multiplex PCR reads in MiXCR, one entry per CDR3 protein. Counted here are approximately 630,000 distinct CDR3 sequences, roughly 17% occurring once; the ten biggest clones make up over 3.5%. Sequencing was performed on blood. The receptors shown here come from a woman under 40 with Graves' hyperthyroidism.

In its sample, this clonotype was seen a few times. V and J are TRBV9 and TRBJ1-4; no clear D gene. The V gene lost 0 bases and the J gene lost 6 bases, with 9 bases spanning the gap. Per the germline V gene, CDR1 is SGDLS and CDR2 is YYNGEE. This CDR3 spans 14 amino acids. The CDR3 loop is CASSVAPGDEKLFF. In DNA form, the CDR3 reads TGTGCCAGCAGCGTAGCCCCAGGAGATGAAAAACTGTTTTTT.

The table lists this clonotype with a few counts. The rearrangement links TRBV11-2 to TRBJ1-6, with D uncertain. V was pared by 1 base and J by 0 bases, with 22 bases between. This CDR3 spans 21 amino acids. CDR1 is SGHAT and CDR2 is FQNNGV in the germline V gene. The CDR3 sequence: CASSLATAWSPPSSYNSPLHF. DNA of the CDR3: TGTGCCAGCAGCTTAGCCACAGCATGGAGTCCCCCGAGCTCCTATAATTCACCCCTCCACTTT.

This chain uses TRBV2 with TRBJ2-5; D is unclear. V was shortened by 4 bases and J by 3 bases, with 9 bases between the two germline ends. Germline values: CDR1 SNHLY, CDR2 FYNNEI. The CDR3 covers 13 residues. The CDR3 loop is CASSGASEETQYF. As DNA, the CDR3 is TGTGCCAGCAGTGGAGCGTCAGAAGAGACCCAGTACTTC.

In its sample, this clonotype was seen a few times. This chain uses TRBV5-8 with TRBJ2-1; 8 positions agree with TRBD2. The germline CDR1 and CDR2 sequences are SGHTS and YDEGEE. Trimming took 0 bases from V and 6 from J; bases not matched to a gene: 11. The CDR3 is 17 amino acids. CDR3 DNA: TGTGCCAGCAGCTTGGTGGGTTGGAAGCGGGAGTGCAATGAGCAGTTCTTC. Translated, it gives CASSLVGWKRECNEQFF.

The chain carries TRBV20-1 and TRBJ2-7, with 11 bases matching TRBD1. The V segment lost 6 bases and the J segment 5 bases; nucleotides outside the gene matches: 12. This CDR3 is 15 amino acids long. CDR1 and CDR2 (germline): DFQATT, SNEGSKA (reference sequence). The CDR3 DNA sequence: TGCAGTGCCAGGAACCCCGGGACAGGGGGAGACGAGCAGTACTTC. This sequence encodes CSARNPGTGGDEQYF.